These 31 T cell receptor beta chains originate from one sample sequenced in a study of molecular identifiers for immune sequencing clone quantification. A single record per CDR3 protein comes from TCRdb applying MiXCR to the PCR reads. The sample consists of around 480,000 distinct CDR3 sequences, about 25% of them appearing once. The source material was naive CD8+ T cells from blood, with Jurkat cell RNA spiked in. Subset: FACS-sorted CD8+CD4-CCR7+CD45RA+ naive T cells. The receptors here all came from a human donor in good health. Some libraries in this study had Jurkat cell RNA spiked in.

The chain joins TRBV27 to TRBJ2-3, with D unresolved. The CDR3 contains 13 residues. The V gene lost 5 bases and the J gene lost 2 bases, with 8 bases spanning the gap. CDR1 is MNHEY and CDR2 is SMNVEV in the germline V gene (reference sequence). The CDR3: CASSPRNTDTQYF. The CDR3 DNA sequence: TGTGCCAGCAGTCCTCGGAACACAGATACGCAGTATTTT.

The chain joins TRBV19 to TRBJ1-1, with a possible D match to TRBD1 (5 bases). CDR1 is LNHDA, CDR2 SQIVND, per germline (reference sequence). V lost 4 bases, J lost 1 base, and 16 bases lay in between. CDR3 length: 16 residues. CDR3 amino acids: CASSRDLQSSNTEAFF. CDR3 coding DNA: TGTGCCAGTAGTAGGGACCTACAGAGCTCGAACACTGAAGCTTTCTTT.

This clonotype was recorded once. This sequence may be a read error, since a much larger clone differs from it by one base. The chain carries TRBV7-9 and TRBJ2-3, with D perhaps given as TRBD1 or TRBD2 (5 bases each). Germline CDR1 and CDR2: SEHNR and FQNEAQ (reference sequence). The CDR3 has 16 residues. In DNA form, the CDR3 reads TGTGCCGGCAGCGCCACTCCAGGGACGTACACAGATACGCAGTATTTT. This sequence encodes CAGSATPGTYTDTQYF.

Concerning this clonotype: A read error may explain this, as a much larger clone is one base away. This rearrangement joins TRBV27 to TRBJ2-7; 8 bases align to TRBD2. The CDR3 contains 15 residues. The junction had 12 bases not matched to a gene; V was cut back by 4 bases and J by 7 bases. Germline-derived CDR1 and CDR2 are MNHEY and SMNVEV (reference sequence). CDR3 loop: CASSSSGRAGWEQYF. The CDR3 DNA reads TGTGCCAGCAGTTCCTCCGGGAGGGCGGGTTGGGAGCAGTACTTC.

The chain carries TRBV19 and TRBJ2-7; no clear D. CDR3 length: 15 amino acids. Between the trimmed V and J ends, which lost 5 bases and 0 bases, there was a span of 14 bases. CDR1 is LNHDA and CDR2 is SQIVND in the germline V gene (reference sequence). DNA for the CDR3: TGTGCCAGTAGTTTTTCGGCCGAGAGCTCCTACGAGCAGTACTTC. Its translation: CASSFSAESSYEQYF.

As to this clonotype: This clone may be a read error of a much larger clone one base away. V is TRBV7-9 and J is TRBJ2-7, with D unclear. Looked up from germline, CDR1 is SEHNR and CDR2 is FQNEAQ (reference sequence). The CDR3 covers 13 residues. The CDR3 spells CARSIDTSYEQYF. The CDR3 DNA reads TGTGCCCGCAGCATCGACACCAGCTACGAGCAGTACTTC.

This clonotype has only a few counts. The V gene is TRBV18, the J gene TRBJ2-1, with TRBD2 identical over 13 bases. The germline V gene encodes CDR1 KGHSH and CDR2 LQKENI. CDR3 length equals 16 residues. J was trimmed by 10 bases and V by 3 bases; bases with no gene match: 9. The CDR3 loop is CASSPSLAGGPGEQFF. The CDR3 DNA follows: TGTGCCAGCTCACCGTCACTAGCGGGAGGGCCGGGGGAGCAGTTCTTC.

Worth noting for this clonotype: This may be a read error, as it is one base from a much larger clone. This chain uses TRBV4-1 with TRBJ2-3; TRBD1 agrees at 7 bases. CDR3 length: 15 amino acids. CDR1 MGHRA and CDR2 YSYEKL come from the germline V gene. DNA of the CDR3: TGCGCCTGCAGCTATGGACAGGTTGGATCAGATACGCAGTATTTT. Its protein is CACSYGQVGSDTQYF.

The CDR3 bases are TGTGCCAGCAGTTACAGCGGGAGCCCCTACGAGCAGTACTTC. Translating it yields CASSYSGSPYEQYF. This chain joins TRBV27 and TRBJ2-7, with TRBD2 identical over 8 bases. The CDR3 length is 14 residues. V lost 4 bases and J lost 2; bases outside the gene matches: 4. Germline V lookup: CDR1 MNHEY, CDR2 SMNVEV (reference sequence).

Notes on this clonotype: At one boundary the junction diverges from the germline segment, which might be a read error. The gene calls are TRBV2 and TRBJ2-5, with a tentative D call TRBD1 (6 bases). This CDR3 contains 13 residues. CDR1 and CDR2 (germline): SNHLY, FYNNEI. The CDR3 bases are TGTGCCTGCAGTGAGTGGGACATGGAGACCCAGTACTTC. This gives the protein CACSEWDMETQYF.

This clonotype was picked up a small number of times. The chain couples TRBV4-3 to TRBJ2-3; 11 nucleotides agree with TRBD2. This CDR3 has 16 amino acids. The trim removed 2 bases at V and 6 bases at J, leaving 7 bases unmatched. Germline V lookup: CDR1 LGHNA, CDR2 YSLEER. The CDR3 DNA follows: TGCGCCAGCAGCCAATCGACTAGCGGGGCCTCGGATACGCAGTATTTT. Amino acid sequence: CASSQSTSGASDTQYF.

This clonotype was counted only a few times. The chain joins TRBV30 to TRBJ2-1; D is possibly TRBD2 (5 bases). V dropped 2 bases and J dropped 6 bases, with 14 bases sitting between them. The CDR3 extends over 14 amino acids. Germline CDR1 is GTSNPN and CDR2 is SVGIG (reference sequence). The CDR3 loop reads CAWSPILVSNEQFF. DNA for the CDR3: TGTGCCTGGAGTCCAATACTAGTTTCCAATGAGCAGTTCTTC.

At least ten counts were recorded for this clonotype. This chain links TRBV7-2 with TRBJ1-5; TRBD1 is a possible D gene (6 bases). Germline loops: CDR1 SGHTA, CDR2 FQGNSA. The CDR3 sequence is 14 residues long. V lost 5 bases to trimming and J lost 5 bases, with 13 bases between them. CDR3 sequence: CASSLRQEYQPQHF. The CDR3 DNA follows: TGTGCCAGCAGCCTGAGACAGGAATATCAGCCCCAGCATTTT.

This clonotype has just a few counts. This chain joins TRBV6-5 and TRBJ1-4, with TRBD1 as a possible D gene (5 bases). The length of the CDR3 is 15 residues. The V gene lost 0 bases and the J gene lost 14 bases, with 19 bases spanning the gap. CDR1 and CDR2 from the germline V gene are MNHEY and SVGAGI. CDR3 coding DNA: TGTGCCAGCAGTTACTCCCCCCGGGACCATGATCACCTGTTTTTT. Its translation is CASSYSPRDHDHLFF.

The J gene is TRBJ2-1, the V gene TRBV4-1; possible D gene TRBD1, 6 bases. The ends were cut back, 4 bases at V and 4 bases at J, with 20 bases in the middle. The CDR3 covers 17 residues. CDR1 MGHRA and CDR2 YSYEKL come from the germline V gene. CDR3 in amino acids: CASSPSVQGFSYNEQFF. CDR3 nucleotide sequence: TGCGCCAGCAGCCCATCCGTGCAGGGGTTTTCTTACAATGAGCAGTTCTTC.

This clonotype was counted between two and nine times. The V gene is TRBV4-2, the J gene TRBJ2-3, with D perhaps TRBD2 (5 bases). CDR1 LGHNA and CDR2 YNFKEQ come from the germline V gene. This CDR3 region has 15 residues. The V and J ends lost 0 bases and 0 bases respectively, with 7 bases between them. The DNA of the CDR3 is TGTGCCAGCAGCCAAGAACGGGGAAGCACAGATACGCAGTATTTT. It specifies CASSQERGSTDTQYF.

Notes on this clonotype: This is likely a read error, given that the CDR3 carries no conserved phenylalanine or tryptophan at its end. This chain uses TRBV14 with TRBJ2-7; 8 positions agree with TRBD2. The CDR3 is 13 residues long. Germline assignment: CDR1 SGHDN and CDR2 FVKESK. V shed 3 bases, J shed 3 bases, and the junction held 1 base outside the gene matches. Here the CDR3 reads CASSHGRDYEQYL. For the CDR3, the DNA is TGTGCCAGCAGCCACGGGAGGGACTACGAGCAGTACCTC.

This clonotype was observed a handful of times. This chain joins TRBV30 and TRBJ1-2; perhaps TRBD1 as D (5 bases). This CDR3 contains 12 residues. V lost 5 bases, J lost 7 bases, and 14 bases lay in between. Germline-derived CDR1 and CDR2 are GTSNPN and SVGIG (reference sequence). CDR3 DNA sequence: TGTGCCTGGTCGCAGGGTATCGGTGGCTACACCTTC. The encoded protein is CAWSQGIGGYTF.

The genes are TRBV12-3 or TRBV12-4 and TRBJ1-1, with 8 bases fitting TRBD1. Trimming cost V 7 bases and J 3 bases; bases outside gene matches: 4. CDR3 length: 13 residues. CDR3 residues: CASITGGDTEAFF. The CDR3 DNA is TGTGCCAGCATTACAGGGGGTGACACTGAAGCTTTCTTT.

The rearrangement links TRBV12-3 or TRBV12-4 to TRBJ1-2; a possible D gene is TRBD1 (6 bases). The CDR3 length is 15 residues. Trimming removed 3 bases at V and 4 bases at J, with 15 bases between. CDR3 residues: CASSLIRGKIYGYTF. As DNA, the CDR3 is TGTGCCAGCAGTTTGATTAGGGGGAAGATCTATGGCTACACCTTC.

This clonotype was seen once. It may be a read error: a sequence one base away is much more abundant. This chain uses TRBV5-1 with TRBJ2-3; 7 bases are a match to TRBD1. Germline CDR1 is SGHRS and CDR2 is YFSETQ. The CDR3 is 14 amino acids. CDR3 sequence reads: CASSYRGSTDTRYF. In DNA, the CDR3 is TGCGCCAGCAGCTACAGGGGTTCCACAGATACGCGGTATTTT. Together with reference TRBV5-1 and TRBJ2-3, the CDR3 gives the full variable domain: KAGVTQTPRYLIKTRGQQVTLSCSPISGHRSVSWYQQTPGQGLQFLFEYFSETQRNKGNFPGRFSGRQFSNSRSEMNVSTLELGDSALYLCASSYRGSTDTRYFGPGTRLTVL.

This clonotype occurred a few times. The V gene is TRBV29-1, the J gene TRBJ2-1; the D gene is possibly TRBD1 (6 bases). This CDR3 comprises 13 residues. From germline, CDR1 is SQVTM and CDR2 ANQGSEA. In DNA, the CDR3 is TGCAGTTCCCGTCGACAGGAGTACAATGAGCAGTTCTTC. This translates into CSSRRQEYNEQFF.

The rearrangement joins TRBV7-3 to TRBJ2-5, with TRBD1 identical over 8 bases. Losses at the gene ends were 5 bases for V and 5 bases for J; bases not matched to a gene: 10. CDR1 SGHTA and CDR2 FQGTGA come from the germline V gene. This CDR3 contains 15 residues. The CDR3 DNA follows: TGTGCCAGCAGCCCTATCCAGGGGGCTCGGGAGACCCAGTACTTC. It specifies CASSPIQGARETQYF. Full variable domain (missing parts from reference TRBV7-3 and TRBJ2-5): GAGVSQTPSNKVTEKGKYVELRCDPISGHTALYWYRQSLGQGPEFLIYFQGTGAADDSGLPNDRFFAVRPEGSVSTLKIQRTERGDSAVYLCASSPIQGARETQYFGPGTRLLVL.

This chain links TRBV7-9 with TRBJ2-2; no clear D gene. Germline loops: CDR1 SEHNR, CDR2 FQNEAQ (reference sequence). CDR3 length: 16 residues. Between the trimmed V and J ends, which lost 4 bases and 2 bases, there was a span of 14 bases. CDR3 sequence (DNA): TGTGCCAGCAGCTCCACACGGGCCGCCAACACCGGGGAGCTGTTTTTT. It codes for CASSSTRAANTGELFF. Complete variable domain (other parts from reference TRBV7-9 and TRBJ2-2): DTGVSQNPRHKITKRGQNVTFRCDPISEHNRLYWYRQTLGQGPEFLTYFQNEAQLEKSRLLSDRFSAERPKGSFSTLEIQRTEQGDSAMYLCASSSTRAANTGELFFGEGSRLTVL.

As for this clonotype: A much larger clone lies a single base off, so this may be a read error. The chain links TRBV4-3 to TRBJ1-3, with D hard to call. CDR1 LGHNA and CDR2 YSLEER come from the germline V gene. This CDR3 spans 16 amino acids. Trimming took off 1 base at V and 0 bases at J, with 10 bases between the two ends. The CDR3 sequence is CASSQGSENSGNTIYF. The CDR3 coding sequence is TGCGCCAGCAGCCAAGGAAGCGAGAACTCTGGAAACACCATATATTTT.

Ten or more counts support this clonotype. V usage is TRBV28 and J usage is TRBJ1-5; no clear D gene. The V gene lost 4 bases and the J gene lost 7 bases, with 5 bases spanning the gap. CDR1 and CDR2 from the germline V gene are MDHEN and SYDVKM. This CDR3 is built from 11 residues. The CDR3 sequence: CASSYTQPQHF. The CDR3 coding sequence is TGTGCCAGCAGTTATACCCAGCCCCAGCATTTT. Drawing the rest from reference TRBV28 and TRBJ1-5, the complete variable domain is DVKVTQSSRYLVKRTGEKVFLECVQDMDHENMFWYRQDPGLGLRLIYFSYDVKMKEKGDIPEGYSVSREKKERFSLILESASTNQTSMYLCASSYTQPQHFGDGTRLSIL.

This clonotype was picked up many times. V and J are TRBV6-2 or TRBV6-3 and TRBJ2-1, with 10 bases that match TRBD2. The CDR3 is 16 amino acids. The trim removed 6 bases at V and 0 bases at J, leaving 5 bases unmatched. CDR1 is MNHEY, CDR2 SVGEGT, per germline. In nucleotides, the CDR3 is TGTGCCAGCAGCCTAGCGGGGGTCAGCTCCTACAATGAGCAGTTCTTC. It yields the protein CASSLAGVSSYNEQFF.

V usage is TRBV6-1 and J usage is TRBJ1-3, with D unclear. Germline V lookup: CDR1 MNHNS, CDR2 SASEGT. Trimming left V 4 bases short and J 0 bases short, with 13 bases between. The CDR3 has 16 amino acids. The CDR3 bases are TGTGCCAGCAGTGTGGGCAGACTGTCCTCTGGAAACACCATATATTTT. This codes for CASSVGRLSSGNTIYF.

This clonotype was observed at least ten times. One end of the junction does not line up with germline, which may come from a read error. The CDR3 DNA sequence: TGTGCCAGCAGCTTAGGGGGCGGATCCTACGAGCAGTACTTC. Translating it yields CASSLGGGSYEQYF. J is TRBJ2-7 and V is TRBV5-1; 7 positions agree with TRBD1. Per germline, CDR1 SGHRS and CDR2 YFSETQ. The CDR3 is 14 amino acids.

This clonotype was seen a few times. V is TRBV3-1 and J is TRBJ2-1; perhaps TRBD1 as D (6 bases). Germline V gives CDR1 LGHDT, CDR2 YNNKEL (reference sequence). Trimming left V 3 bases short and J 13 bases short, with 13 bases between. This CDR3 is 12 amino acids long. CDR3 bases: TGTGCCAGCAGCCATCCCGACAGGAGCCAGTTCTTC. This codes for CASSHPDRSQFF.

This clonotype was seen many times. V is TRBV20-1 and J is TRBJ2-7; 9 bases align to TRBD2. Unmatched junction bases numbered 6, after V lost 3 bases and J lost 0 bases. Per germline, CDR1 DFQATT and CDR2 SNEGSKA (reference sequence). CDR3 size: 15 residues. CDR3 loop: CSARSLAGSSYEQYF. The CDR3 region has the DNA TGCAGTGCTAGGTCTCTAGCGGGATCCTCCTACGAGCAGTACTTC.